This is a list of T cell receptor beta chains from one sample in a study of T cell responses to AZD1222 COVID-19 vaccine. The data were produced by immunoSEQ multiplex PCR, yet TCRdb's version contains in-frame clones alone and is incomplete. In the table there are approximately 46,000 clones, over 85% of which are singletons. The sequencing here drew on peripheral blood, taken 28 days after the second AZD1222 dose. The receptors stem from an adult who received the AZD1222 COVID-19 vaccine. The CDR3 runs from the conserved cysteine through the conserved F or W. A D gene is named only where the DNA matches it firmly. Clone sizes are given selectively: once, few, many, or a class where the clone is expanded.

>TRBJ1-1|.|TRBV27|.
TGTGCCAGCAGTCCCTTCGGGGGGTACACTGAAGCTTTCTTT
CASSPFGGYTEAFF
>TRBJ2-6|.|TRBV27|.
TGTGCCAGCAGTTTGTCTGGGGCCAACGTCCTGACTTTC
CASSLSGANVLTF
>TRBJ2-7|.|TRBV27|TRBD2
TGTTCCCCCCCCCGAGCGGGAGGACCCCTGGAGCAGTACTTC
CSPPRAGGPLEQYF
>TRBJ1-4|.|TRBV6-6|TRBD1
TGTGCCAGCAGCGTAACAACCGGGACAGGGGGTATTTCCGCTAATGAAAAACTGTTTTTT
CASSVTTGTGGISANEKLFF
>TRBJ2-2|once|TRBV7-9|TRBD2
TGTGCCAGCAGCTTCGGGACTAGCGGGTCCCCCGGGGAGCTGTTTTTT
CASSFGTSGSPGELFF
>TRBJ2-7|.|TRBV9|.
TGTGCCAGCAGCGTAGGCGGGACCAACTCCTACGAGCAGTACTTC
CASSVGGTNSYEQYF
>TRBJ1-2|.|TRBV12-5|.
TGTGCTAGTGGTTTAACAGGCTCCTATGGCTACACCTTC
CASGLTGSYGYTF
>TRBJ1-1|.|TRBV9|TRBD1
TGTGCCAGCAGCGCCGGGACAGGGGGCACTGAAGCTTTCTTT
CASSAGTGGTEAFF
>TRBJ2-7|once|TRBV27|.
TGTGCCAGCAGCCCGTCCTGGGGCAGGAAGGAGTTTCGGGAGCAGTACTTC
CASSPSWGRKEFREQYF
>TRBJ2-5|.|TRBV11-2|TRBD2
TGTGCCAGCAGCCATCGTGGGTTAGGGACTAGCGGGTACCAAGAGACCCAGTACTTC
CASSHRGLGTSGYQETQYF
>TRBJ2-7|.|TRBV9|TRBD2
TGTGCCAGCAGCGCGGGACTAGCGGGCTTCTACGAGCAGTACTTC
CASSAGLAGFYEQYF
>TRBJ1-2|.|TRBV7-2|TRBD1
TGTGCCAGCAGCTTCCAGACAGGGGGCGCCTATGGCTACACCTTC
CASSFQTGGAYGYTF
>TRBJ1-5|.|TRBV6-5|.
TGTGCCTCCGGGCTGGTTAGGAATCAGCCCCAGCATTTT
CASGLVRNQPQHF
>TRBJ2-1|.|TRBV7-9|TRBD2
TGTGCCAGCAGGAGTGGAGCGGGAGCGGAAGAGCAGTTCTTC
CASRSGAGAEEQFF
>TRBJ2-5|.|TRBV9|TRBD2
TGTGCCAGCAGCGTAGGGGCTAGCGGGGTCCAAGAGACCCAGTACTTC
CASSVGASGVQETQYF
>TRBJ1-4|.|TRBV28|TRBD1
TGTGCCAGCAGTTATTTCGACAGGGCGAAACTGTTTTTT
CASSYFDRAKLFF
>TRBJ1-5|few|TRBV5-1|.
TGCGCCAGCAGCTCCCAGGTGGGTCAGCCCCAGCATTTT
CASSSQVGQPQHF
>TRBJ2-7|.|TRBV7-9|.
TGTGCCAGCAGCTTAGGCGGTCTAGAGCAGTACTTC
CASSLGGLEQYF
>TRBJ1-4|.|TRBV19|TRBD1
TGTGCCAGTAGAAAGATCTGGGGGACAGCATCGCGTCTGAATGAAAAACTGTTTTTT
CASRKIWGTASRLNEKLFF
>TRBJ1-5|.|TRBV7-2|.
TGTGCCAGCAGCCACAATCAGGGGTCGGATCAGCCCCAGCATTTT
CASSHNQGSDQPQHF
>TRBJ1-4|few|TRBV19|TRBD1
TGTGCCAGTAGTGTTCCCGGGACAGGGCATGAAAAACTGTTTTTT
CASSVPGTGHEKLFF
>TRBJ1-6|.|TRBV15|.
TGTGCCACCAGCAGAGGGGCCCGGGGGCAGGGTTACGATTCACCCCTCCACTTT
CATSRGARGQGYDSPLHF
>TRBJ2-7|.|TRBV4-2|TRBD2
TGTGCCAGCAGCCAAGAGAGCGGGGAGAGCTCCTACGAGCAGTACTTC
CASSQESGESSYEQYF
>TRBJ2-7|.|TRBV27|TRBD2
TGTGCCAGCAGTCGCGGGGGGGCTAGCGGGAGCTACGAGCAGTACTTC
CASSRGGASGSYEQYF
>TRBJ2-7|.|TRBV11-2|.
TGTGCCAGCAGCTTAGATTCTTCAGGAAGCCTAGCCTACGAGCAGTACTTC
CASSLDSSGSLAYEQYF
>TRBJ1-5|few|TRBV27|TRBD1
TGTGCCAGCAGGACAGGACAGGGGGTAAGTCAGCCCCAGCATTTT
CASRTGQGVSQPQHF
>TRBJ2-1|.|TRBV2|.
TGTGCCAGCCAGGGGGTAGCGGGTTTCAATGAGCAGTTCTTC
CASQGVAGFNEQFF
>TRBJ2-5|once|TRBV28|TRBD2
TGTGCCAGCAGTTTGGCTAGCGGGAGGTTAGAGACCCAGTACTTC
CASSLASGRLETQYF
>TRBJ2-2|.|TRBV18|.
TGTGCCAGCTCACCGGTAGACTCAACTAACACCGGGGAGCTGTTTTTT
CASSPVDSTNTGELFF
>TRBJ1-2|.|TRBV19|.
TGTGCCAGTAGTATTCGGGTAGGTGGCTACACCTTC
CASSIRVGGYTF
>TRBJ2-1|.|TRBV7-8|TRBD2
TGTGCCAGCAGCTTCGCGGGAGGGGGCAATGAGCAGTTCTTC
CASSFAGGGNEQFF
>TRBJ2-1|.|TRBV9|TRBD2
TGTGCCAGCAGCAAAGGGGCGGGAGGGTGGAATGAGCAGTTCTTC
CASSKGAGGWNEQFF
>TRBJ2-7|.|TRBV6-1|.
TGTGCCAGCAGTGAAGCGATTTCCAGCTCCTACGAGCAGTACTTC
CASSEAISSSYEQYF
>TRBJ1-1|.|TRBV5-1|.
TGCGCCAGCAGCATAGGGCAGGGAGGGTCGGACACTGAAGCTTTCTTT
CASSIGQGGSDTEAFF
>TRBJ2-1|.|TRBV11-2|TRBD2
TGTGCCAGCAGCTCCATACGACTAGCGGGAGGACTGCAGTTCTTC
CASSSIRLAGGLQFF
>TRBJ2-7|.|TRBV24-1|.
TGTGCCACCAGTGATTCCCGCGGCGCCTACGAGCAGTACTTC
CATSDSRGAYEQYF
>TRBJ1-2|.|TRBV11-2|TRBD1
TGTGCCAGCAGCTCGCATAAGGGGGCTGGCTATGGCTACACCTTC
CASSSHKGAGYGYTF
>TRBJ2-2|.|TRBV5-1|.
TGCGCCAGCAGCTCGAGGGACACCCTCACCGGGGAGCTGTTTTTT
CASSSRDTLTGELFF
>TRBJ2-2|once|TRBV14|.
TGTGCCAGCAGCCAACGGTTAACAGGGTACACCGGGGAGCTGTTTTTT
CASSQRLTGYTGELFF
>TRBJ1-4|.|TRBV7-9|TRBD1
TGTGCCAGCATCCGGACAGGGAATGAAAAACTGTTTTTT
CASIRTGNEKLFF
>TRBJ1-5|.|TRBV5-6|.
TGTGCCAGCAGCTTGGCCGACCTCACATTGGGTCATAGCAATCAGCCCCAGCATTTT
CASSLADLTLGHSNQPQHF
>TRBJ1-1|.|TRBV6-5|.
TGTGCCAGCAGTTACTATCGTGGGGGTGAAGCTTTCTTT
CASSYYRGGEAFF
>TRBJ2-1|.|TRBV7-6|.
TGTGCCAGCAGCCCCGACTACGCCAACTACAATGAGCAGTTCTTC
CASSPDYANYNEQFF
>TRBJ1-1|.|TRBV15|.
TGTGCCACCAGCAGAGTTGGGGATAGGGCTGAAGCTTTCTTT
CATSRVGDRAEAFF
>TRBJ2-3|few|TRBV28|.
TGTGCCAGCAGTTTAGTGGGAAGAAATGAAGATACGCAGTATTTT
CASSLVGRNEDTQYF
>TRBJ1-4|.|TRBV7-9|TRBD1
TGTGCCAGCAGCTTAAAAGGGACAGCGGTAAATGAAAAACTGTTTTTT
CASSLKGTAVNEKLFF
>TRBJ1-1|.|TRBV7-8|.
TGTGCCAGCAGCCCGAGGGTCCCGAGTACTGAAGCTTTCTTT
CASSPRVPSTEAFF
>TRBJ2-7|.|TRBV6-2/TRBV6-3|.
TGTGCCAGCAGTTATTACTTCGCGGACCTGGCAACTTACGAGCAGTACTTC
CASSYYFADLATYEQYF
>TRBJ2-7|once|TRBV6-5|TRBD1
TGTGCCAGCAACAAGGGGACAGGGATCTACGAGCAGTACTTC
CASNKGTGIYEQYF
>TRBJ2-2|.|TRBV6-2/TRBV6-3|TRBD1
TGTGCCAGCAGTCGGGACAGGGACCTCTTGGGCACCGGGGAGCTGTTTTTT
CASSRDRDLLGTGELFF
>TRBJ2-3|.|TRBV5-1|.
TGCGCCAGCAGCCCCGACCCCGGGACTCCCACTAGCACAGATACGCAGTATTTT
CASSPDPGTPTSTDTQYF
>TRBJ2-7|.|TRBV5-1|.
TGCGCCAGCAGCTTGGCGCCCTGGGGCTACGAGCAGTACTTC
CASSLAPWGYEQYF
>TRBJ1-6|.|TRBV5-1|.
TGCGCCAGCAGCTTGGGTATGGGAATTAATTCACCCCTCCACTTT
CASSLGMGINSPLHF